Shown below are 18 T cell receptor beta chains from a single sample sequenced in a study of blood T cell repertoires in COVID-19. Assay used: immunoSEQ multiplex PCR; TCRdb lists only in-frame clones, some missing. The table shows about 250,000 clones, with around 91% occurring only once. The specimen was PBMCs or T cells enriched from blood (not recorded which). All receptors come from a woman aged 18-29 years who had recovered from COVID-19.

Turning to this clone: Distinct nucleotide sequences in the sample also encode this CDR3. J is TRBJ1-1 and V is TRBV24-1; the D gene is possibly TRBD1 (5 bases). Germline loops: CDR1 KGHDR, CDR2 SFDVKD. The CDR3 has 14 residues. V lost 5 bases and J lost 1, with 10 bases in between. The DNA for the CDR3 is TGTGCCACCAGTGCTGGCCAGGGGAACACTGAAGCTTTCTTT. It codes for CATSAGQGNTEAFF.

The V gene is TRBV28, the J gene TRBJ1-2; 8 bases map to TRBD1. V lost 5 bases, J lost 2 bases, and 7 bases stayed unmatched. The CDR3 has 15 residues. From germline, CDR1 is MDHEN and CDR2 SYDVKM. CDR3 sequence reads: CASSIIRGRNYGYTF. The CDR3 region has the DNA TGTGCCAGCAGTATAATCAGGGGGCGCAACTATGGCTACACCTTC.

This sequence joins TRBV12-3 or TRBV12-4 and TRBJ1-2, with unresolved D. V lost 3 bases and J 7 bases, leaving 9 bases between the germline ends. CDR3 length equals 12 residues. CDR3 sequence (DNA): TGTGCCAGCAGTTTTAGGGAGGGTGGCTACACCTTC. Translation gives CASSFREGGYTF.

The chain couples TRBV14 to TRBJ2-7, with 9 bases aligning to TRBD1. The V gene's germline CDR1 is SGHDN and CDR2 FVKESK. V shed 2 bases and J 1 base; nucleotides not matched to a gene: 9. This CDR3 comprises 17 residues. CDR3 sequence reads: CASSQHRGPSPSYEQYF. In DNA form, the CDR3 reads TGTGCCAGCAGCCAACACAGGGGGCCTTCCCCATCCTACGAGCAGTACTTC. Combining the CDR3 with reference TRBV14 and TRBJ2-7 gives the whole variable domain EAGVTQFPSHSVIEKGQTVTLRCDPISGHDNLYWYRRVMGKEIKFLLHFVKESKQDESGMPNNRFLAERTGGTYSTLKVQPAELEDSGVYFCASSQHRGPSPSYEQYFGPGTRLTVT.

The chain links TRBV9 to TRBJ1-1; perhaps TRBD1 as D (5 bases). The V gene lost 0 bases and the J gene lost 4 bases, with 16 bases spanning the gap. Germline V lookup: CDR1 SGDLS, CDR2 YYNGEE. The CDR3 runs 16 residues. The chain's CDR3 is CASSVGGSLEGTEAFF. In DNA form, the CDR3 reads TGTGCCAGCAGCGTAGGGGGGAGCCTGGAGGGCACTGAAGCTTTCTTT.

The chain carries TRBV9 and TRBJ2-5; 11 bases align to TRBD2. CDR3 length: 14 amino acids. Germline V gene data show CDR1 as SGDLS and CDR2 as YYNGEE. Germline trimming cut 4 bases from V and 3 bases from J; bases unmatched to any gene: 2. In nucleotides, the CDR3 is TGTGCCAGCAGCATTAGCGGGGGGGAAGAGACCCAGTACTTC. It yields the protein CASSISGGEETQYF. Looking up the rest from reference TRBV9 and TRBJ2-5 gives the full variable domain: DSGVTQTPKHLITATGQRVTLRCSPRSGDLSVYWYQQSLDQGLQFLIQYYNGEERAKGNILERFSAQQFPDLHSELNLSSLELGDSALYFCASSISGGEETQYFGPGTRLLVL.

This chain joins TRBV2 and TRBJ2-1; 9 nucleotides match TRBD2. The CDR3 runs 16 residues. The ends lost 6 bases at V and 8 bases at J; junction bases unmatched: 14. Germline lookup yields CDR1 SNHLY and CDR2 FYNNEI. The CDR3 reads CASSPERRGGVHEQFF. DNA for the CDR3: TGTGCCAGCAGCCCAGAACGGCGGGGGGGCGTTCATGAGCAGTTCTTC.

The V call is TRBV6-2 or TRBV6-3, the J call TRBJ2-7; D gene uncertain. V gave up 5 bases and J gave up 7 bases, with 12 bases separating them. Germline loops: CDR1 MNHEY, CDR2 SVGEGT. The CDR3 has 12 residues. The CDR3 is CASSRTWREQYF. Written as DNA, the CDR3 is TGTGCCAGCAGTCGAACGTGGCGGGAGCAGTACTTC.

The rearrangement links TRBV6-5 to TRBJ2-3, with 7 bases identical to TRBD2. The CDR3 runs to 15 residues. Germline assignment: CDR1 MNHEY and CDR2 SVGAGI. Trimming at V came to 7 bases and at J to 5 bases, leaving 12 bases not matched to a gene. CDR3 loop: CASTRSAGVGDTQYF. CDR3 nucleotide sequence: TGTGCCAGCACCCGAAGTGCGGGGGTAGGAGATACGCAGTATTTT.

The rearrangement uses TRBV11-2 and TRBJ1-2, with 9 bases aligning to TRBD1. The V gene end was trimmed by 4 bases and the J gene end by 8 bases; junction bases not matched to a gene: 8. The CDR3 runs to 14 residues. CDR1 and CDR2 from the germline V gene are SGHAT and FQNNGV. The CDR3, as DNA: TGTGCCAGCAGCTCACAGGGGGCCTCCTGGGGCTACACCTTC. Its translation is CASSSQGASWGYTF.

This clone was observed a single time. CDR3 sequence reads: CASSLGGGGETEAFF. CDR3 coding DNA: TGTGCCAGCAGCTTAGGAGGAGGGGGGGAGACTGAAGCTTTCTTT. This chain uses TRBV11-2 with TRBJ1-1, with D perhaps matching TRBD1 (6 bases). V was shortened by 1 base and J by 5 bases, with 14 bases between the two germline ends. Germline values: CDR1 SGHAT, CDR2 FQNNGV. The length of the CDR3 is 15 residues.

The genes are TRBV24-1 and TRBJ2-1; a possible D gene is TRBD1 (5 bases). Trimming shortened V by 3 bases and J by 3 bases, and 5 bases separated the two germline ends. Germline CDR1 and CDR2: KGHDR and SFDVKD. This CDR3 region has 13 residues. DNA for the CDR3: TGTGCCACCAGTGATACAGGCTACAATGAGCAGTTCTTC. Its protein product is CATSDTGYNEQFF.

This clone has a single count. The CDR3 coding sequence is TGTGCCAGCAGCCCGGCGGGACTGAACACTGAAGCTTTCTTT. This translates into CASSPAGLNTEAFF. The chain couples TRBV7-9 to TRBJ1-1; D is possibly TRBD1 (5 bases). Germline V gives CDR1 SEHNR, CDR2 FQNEAQ (reference sequence). V was clipped by 5 bases and J by 0 bases, with 10 bases between them. There are 14 residues in the CDR3.

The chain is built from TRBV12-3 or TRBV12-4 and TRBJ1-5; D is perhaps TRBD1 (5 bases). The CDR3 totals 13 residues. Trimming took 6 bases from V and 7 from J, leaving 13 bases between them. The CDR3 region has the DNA TGTGCCAGCAGAACAGGTACCCTCCAGCCCCAGCATTTT. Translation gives CASRTGTLQPQHF.

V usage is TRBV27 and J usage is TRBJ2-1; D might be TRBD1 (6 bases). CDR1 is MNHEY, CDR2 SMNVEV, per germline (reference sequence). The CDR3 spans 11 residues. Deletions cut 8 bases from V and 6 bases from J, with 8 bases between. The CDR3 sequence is CASVGANEQFF. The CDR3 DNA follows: TGTGCCAGCGTGGGGGCCAATGAGCAGTTCTTC.

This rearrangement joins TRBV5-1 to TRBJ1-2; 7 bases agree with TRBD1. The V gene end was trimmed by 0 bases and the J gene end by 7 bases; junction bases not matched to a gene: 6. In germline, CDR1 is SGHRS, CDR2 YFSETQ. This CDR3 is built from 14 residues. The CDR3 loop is CASSLGDRVVGYTF. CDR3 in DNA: TGCGCCAGCAGCTTGGGAGACAGGGTAGTTGGCTACACCTTC.

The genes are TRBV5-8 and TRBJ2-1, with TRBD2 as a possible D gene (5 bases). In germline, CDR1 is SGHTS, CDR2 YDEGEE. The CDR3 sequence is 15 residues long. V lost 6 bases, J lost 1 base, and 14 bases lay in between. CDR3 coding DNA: TGTGCCAGCACGGACTCGGGTGTTTCCTACAATGAGCAGTTCTTC. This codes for CASTDSGVSYNEQFF.

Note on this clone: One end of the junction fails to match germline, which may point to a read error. The CDR3 sequence is CASSLARGLNAEAFF. The CDR3 DNA follows: TGTGCCAGCAGCTTGGCGCGGGGGCTGAACGCTGAAGCTTTCTTT. V gene TRBV5-4 combines with J gene TRBJ1-1; D perhaps matches TRBD1 (6 bases). Germline loops: CDR1 SGHNT, CDR2 YYREEE (reference sequence). There are 15 residues in the CDR3.